Listed here are 5 T cell receptor beta chains from one sample, sequenced in a study of beta chain features in type 1 diabetes. General observations from the study: When Type 1 diabetes patients were examined, their TCRB CDR3s proved moderately but significantly shorter in all four CD4+ subsets.

No antigen has been identified for these receptors. The investigators reverse transcribed all of the isolated RNA, so they sequenced expressed TCRB transcripts. This table comes from immunoSEQ multiplex PCR, and its TCRdb copy is limited to in-frame clones, with some not included. This sample yields under 350,000 clones, of which about 23% are seen a single time; about 0.012% belongs to the top ten. Sequencing was carried out using naive CD4+ T cells from blood. The source is a woman in her twenties or thirties with type 1 diabetes.

The chain uses TRBV6-4 and TRBJ1-2; TRBD1 agrees at 8 bases. Unmatched junction bases numbered 6, after V lost 6 bases and J lost 6 bases. This CDR3 is built from 13 residues. Germline-derived CDR1 and CDR2 are MRHNA and SNTAGT. The CDR3 loop reads CASSSGTGDGYTF. CDR3 coding DNA: TGTGCCAGCAGCTCCGGGACAGGTGATGGCTACACCTTC.

This clone appeared a few times. V is TRBV29-1 and J is TRBJ1-1; TRBD1 might be the D (5 bases). Trimming pared 4 bases from V and 1 base from J, leaving 13 bases between. The CDR3 has 14 residues. The germline V gene encodes CDR1 SQVTM and CDR2 ANQGSEA. CDR3 loop: CSVGIGHTNTEAFF. The CDR3 region has the DNA TGCAGCGTTGGAATAGGACACACGAACACTGAAGCTTTCTTT.

The table lists this clone with a few counts. This chain connects TRBV18 to TRBJ1-4; maybe TRBD1 (5 bases). The CDR3 is 15 residues long. The V gene lost 2 bases and the J gene lost 3 bases, with 10 bases spanning the gap. In germline, CDR1 is KGHSH, CDR2 LQKENI. The CDR3 sequence is CASSPFETANEKLFF. Here the CDR3 DNA reads TGTGCCAGCTCACCATTTGAGACAGCTAATGAAAAACTGTTTTTT.

The genes are TRBV15 and TRBJ2-1, with 12 bases fitting TRBD2. The V and J ends lost 3 bases and 2 bases, in that order; junction bases with no gene match: 11. This CDR3 has 19 residues. Germline CDR1 is LNHNV and CDR2 is YYDKDF (reference sequence). CDR3 amino acids: CATSSATGTSGFTYNEQFF. The CDR3 DNA is TGTGCCACCAGCAGTGCTACCGGGACTAGCGGGTTTACCTACAATGAGCAGTTCTTC.

As regards this clone: The same CDR3 can be traced to other DNA sequences in this sample. The chain couples TRBV29-1 to TRBJ1-1, with a possible D match to TRBD1 (5 bases). CDR3 length: 13 residues. Trimming took off 4 bases at V and 0 bases at J, with 9 bases between the two ends. Germline CDR1 and CDR2: SQVTM and ANQGSEA. The CDR3 sequence: CSVGTLLNTEAFF. For the CDR3, the DNA is TGCAGCGTTGGGACACTCTTGAACACTGAAGCTTTCTTT.